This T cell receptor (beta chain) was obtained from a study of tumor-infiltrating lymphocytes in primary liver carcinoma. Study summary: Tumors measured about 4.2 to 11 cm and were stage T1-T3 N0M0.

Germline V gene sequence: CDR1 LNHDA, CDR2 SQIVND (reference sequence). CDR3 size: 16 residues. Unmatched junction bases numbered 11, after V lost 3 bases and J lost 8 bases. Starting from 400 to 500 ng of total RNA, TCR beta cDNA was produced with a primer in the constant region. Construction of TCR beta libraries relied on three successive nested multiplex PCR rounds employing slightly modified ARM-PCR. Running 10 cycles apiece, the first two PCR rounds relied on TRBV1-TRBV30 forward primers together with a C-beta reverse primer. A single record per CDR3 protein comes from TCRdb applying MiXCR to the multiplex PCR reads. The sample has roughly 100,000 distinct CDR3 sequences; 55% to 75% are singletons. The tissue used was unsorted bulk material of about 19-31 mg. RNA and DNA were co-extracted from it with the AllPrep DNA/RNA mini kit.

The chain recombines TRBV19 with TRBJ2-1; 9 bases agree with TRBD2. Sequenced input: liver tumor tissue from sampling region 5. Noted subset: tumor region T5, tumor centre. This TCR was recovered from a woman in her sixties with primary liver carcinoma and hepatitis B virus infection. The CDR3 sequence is CASSIHLAGVNDEQFF. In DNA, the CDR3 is TGTGCCAGTAGTATCCATTTAGCGGGAGTAAACGATGAGCAGTTCTTC.